This TCR beta chain was found in a study of shared clonotypes between healthy human individuals. Here immunoSEQ multiplex PCR was the method, and the copy in TCRdb shows in-frame clones only, minus some. The sample includes 2 million to 2.5 million clones, around 93% of them seen just once. Germline V gene lookup returns CDR1 LGHNA and CDR2 YNFKEQ. V was shortened by 2 bases and J by 3 bases, with 11 bases between the two germline ends. The CDR3 covers 14 residues. This clone was picked up a small number of times. Other DNA sequences of this sample code for an identical CDR3. Positively selected for CCR7, the CD45RO-negative cells used as naive CD8 cells excluded terminally differentiated effector memory CD45RA+ cells.

The V gene is TRBV4-2, the J gene TRBJ2-7; the D gene is possibly TRBD2 (5 bases). The origin of this receptor is a man aged 18-30 years in good health. Some clones in this sample may be carry-over from other donors' samples. Sequencing was performed on naive CD8+ T cells from PBMCs. In DNA form, the CDR3 reads TGTGCCAGCAGCCAACCCAGCGGTGGCTACGAGCAGTACTTC. Protein product: CASSQPSGGYEQYF.